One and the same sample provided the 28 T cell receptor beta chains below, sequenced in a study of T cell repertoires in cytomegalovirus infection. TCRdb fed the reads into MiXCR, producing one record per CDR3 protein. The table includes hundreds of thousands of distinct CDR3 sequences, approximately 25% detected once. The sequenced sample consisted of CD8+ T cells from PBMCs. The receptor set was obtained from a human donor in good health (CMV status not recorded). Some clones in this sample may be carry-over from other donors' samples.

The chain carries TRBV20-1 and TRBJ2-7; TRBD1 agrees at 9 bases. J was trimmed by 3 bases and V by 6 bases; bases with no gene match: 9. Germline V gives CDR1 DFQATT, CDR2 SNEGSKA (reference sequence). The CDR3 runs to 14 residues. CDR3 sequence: CSAARTGGFYEQYV. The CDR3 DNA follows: TGCAGTGCCGCTCGTACAGGGGGCTTCTACGAGCAGTACGTC.

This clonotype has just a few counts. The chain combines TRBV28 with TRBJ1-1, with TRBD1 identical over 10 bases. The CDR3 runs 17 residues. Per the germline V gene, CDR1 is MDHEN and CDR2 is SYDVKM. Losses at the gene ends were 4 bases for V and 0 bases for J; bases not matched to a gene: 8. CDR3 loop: CASSSDRGLTMNTEAFF. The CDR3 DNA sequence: TGTGCCAGCAGTTCTGACAGGGGGCTTACTATGAACACTGAAGCTTTCTTT.

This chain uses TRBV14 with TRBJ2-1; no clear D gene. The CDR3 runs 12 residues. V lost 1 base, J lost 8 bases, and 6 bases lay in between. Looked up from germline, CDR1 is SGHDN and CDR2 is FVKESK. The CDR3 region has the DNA TGTGCCAGCAGCCAAGGGACGGATGAGCAGTTCTTC. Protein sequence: CASSQGTDEQFF.

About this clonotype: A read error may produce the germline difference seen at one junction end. The CDR3 DNA follows: TGCAGTGCTAGAAGAACAGGGGGCGCTAAGTATGGCTACACCTTC. Its translation: CSARRTGGAKYGYTF. The chain joins TRBV20-1 to TRBJ1-2; TRBD1 matches at 9 bases. The CDR3 is 15 residues long. The germline gives CDR1 DFQATT, CDR2 SNEGSKA (reference sequence).

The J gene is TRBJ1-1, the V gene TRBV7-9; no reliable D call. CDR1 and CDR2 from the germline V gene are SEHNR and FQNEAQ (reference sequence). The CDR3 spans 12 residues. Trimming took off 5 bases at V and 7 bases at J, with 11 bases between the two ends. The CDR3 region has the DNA TGTGCCAGCAGCCTTCGCTCGGGTGAAGCTTTCTTT. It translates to CASSLRSGEAFF.

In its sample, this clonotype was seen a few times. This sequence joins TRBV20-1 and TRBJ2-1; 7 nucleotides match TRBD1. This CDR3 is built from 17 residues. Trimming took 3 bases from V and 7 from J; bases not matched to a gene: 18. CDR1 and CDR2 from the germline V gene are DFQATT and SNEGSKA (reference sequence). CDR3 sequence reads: CSARPRPWDRGWNEQFF. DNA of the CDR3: TGCAGTGCTAGGCCTAGACCGTGGGACAGAGGCTGGAATGAGCAGTTCTTC.

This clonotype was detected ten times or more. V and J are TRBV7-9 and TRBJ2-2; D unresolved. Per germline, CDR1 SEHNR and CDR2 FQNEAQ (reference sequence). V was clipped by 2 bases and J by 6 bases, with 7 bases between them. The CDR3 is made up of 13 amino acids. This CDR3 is CASSLSSPGELFF. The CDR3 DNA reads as TGTGCCAGCAGCTTATCGTCCCCCGGGGAGCTGTTTTTT.

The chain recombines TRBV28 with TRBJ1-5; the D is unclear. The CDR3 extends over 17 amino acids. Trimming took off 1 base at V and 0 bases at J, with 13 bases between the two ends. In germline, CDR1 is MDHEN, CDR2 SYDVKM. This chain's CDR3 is CASSLLTGSPSNQPQHF. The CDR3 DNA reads TGTGCCAGCAGTTTATTGACGGGCAGTCCTAGCAATCAGCCCCAGCATTTT.

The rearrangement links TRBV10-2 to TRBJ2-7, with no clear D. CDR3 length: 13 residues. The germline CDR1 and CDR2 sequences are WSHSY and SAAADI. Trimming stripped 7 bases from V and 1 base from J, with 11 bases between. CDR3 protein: CASTLEGSYEQYF. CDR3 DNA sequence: TGCGCCAGCACCCTCGAAGGTTCCTACGAGCAGTACTTC.

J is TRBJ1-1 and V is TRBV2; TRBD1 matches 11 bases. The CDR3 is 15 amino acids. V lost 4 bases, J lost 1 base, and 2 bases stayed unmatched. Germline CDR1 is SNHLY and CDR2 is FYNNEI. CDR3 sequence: CASSADRGPNTEAFF. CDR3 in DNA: TGTGCCAGCAGTGCGGACAGGGGGCCGAACACTGAAGCTTTCTTT.

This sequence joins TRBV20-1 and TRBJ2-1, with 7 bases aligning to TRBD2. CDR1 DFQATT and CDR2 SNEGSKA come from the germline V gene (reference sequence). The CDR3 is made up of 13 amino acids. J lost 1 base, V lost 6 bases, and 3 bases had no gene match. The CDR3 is CSAPGGSYNEQFF. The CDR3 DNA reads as TGCAGTGCCCCGGGGGGATCCTACAATGAGCAGTTCTTC.

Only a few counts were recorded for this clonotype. The CDR3 sequence is CASSLGGVLNQPQHF. Here the CDR3 DNA reads TGTGCCAGCAGTTTAGGGGGGGTATTGAATCAGCCCCAGCATTTT. J is TRBJ1-5 and V is TRBV28; possible D gene TRBD1, 5 bases. Germline V gives CDR1 MDHEN, CDR2 SYDVKM. The CDR3 consists of 15 residues. V was trimmed by 2 bases and J by 4 bases, leaving 12 bases between them.

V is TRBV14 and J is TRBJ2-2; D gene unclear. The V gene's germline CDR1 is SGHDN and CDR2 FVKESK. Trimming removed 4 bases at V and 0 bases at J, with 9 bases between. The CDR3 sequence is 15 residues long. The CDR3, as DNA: TGTGCCAGCAGCCTCCGGGCCACGAACACCGGGGAGCTGTTTTTT. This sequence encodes CASSLRATNTGELFF.

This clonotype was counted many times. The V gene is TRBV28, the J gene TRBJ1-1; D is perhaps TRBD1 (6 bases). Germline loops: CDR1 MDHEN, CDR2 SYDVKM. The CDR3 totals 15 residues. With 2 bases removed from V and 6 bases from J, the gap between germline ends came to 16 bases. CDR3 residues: CASSLTDMGGPEAFF. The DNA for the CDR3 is TGTGCCAGCAGTTTAACAGATATGGGGGGCCCTGAAGCTTTCTTT.

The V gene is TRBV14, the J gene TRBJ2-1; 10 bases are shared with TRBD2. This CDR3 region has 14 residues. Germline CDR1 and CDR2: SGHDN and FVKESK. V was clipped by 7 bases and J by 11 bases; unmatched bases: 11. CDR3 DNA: TGTGCCAGCACCTCCGTGGTAGCGGGGGGCCAGCAGTTCTTC. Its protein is CASTSVVAGGQQFF. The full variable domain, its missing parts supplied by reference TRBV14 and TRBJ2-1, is EAGVTQFPSHSVIEKGQTVTLRCDPISGHDNLYWYRRVMGKEIKFLLHFVKESKQDESGMPNNRFLAERTGGTYSTLKVQPAELEDSGVYFCASTSVVAGGQQFFGPGTRLTVL.

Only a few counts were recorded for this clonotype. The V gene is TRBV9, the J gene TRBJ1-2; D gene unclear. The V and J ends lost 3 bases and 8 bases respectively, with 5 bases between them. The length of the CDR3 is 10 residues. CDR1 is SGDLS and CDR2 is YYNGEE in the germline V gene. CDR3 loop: CASSGAGYTF. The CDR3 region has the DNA TGTGCCAGCAGCGGGGCCGGCTACACCTTC.

The CDR3 nucleotides read TGTGCCAGCAGCCAAGATCTTACTGAAGCTTTCTTT. This translates into CASSQDLTEAFF. This rearrangement joins TRBV14 to TRBJ1-1; D remains ambiguous. Trimming shortened V by 0 bases and J by 5 bases, and 4 bases separated the two germline ends. The germline CDR1 and CDR2 sequences are SGHDN and FVKESK. This CDR3 is 12 amino acids long.

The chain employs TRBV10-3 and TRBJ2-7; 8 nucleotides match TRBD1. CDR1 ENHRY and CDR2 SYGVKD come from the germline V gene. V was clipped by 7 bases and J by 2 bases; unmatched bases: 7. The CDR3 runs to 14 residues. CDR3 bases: TGTGCCATCATTACGGACAGGGCCGCCTACGAGCAGTACTTC. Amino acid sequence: CAIITDRAAYEQYF.

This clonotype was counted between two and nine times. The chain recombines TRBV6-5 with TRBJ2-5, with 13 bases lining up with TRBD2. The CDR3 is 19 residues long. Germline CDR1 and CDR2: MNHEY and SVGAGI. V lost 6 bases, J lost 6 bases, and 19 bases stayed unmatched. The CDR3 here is CASSPAGTSGALTGKTQYF. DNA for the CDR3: TGTGCCAGCAGCCCTGCCGGGACTAGCGGGGCCCTGACCGGAAAGACCCAGTACTTC.

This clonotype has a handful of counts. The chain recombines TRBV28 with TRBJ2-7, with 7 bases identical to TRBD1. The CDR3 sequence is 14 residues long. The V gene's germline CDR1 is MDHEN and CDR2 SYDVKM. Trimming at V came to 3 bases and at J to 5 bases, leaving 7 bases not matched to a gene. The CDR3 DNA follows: TGTGCCAGCAGTTTGGTAGGGGGCGGCGACGAGCAGTACGTC. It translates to CASSLVGGGDEQYV.

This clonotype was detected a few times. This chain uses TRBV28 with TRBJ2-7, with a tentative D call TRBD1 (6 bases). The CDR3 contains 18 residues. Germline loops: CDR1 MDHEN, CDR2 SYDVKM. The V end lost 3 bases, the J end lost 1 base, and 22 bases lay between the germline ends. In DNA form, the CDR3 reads TGTGCCAGCAGTTTCAACACTTGGGGGCCCCTTCTTTCCTACGAGCAGTACGTC. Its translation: CASSFNTWGPLLSYEQYV.

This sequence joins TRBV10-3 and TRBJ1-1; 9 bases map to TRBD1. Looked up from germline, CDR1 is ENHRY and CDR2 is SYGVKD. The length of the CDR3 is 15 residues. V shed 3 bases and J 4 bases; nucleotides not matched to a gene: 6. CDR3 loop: CAISDPGTGSTEAFF. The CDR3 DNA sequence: TGTGCCATCAGTGACCCCGGGACAGGGAGCACTGAAGCTTTCTTT.

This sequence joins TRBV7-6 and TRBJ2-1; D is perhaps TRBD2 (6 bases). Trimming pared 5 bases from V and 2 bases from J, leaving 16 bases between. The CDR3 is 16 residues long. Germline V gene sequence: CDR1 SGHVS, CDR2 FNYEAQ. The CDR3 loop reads CASSAQRGYAYNEQFF. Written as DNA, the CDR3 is TGTGCCAGCAGCGCACAACGGGGGTATGCCTACAATGAGCAGTTCTTC.

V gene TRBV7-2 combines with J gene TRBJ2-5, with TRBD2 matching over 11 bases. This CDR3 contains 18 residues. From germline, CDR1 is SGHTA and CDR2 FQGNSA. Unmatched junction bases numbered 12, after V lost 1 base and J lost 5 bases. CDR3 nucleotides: TGTGCCAGCAGCTTAGAGTTCCGTCTAGCGGGGGGAAAGGAGACCCAGTACTTC. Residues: CASSLEFRLAGGKETQYF.

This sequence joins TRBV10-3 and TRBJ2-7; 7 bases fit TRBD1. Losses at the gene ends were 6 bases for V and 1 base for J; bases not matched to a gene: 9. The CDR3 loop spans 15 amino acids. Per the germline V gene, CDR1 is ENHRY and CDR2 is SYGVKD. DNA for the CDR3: TGTGCCATCAGCACCGGGACAGAAAAATCCTACGAGCAGTACTTC. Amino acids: CAISTGTEKSYEQYF.

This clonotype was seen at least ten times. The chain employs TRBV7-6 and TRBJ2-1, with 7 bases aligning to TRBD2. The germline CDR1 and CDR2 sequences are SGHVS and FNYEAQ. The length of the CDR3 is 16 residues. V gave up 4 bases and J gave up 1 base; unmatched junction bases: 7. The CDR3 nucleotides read TGTGCCAGCAGCTCACGGAGCGGGGAGTCCTACAATGAGCAGTTCTTC. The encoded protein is CASSSRSGESYNEQFF.

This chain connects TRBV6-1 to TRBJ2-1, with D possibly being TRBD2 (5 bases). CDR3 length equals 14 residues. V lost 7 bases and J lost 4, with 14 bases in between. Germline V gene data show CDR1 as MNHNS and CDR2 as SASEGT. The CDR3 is CASTTTNPYNEQFF. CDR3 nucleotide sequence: TGTGCCAGCACCACGACTAATCCTTACAATGAGCAGTTCTTC.

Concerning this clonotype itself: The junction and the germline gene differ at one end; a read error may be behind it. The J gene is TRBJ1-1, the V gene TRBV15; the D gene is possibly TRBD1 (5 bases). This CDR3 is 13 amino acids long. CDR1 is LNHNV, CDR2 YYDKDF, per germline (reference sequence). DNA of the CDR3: TGTGTCACCAGCAAACCAGGGATCTCTGAAGCTTTCTTT. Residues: CVTSKPGISEAFF.